This T cell receptor (beta chain) was recorded in a study of T cell responses to AZD1222 COVID-19 vaccine. Points from the study as a whole: The number of AZD1222 recipients seropositive at baseline was only 5 to 7. Following two doses of AZD1222, Spike-specific TCR breadth and depth rose. White British ancestry dominated among donors, who included more females, and clonal diversity was possibly underestimated.

Using immunoSEQ multiplex PCR, the repertoire was profiled, and TCRdb retains in-frame clones only, with some absent. The table lists roughly 180,000 clones, about 90% of them singletons, with approximately 2% in the top ten. CDR3 size: 17 residues. Trimming took off 5 bases at V and 7 bases at J, with 23 bases between the two ends. Germline CDR1 and CDR2: MDHEN and SYDVKM. Points on this clone: What it recognizes is unknown.

The source is an adult in good health. The sequenced sample was peripheral blood, obtained on day 0 of AZD1222 vaccination. The V gene is TRBV28, the J gene TRBJ1-4; unclear D gene. CDR3 protein: CASSTFLEMRDIEKLFF. The CDR3 DNA reads as TGTGCCAGCAGTACTTTCCTTGAGATGCGGGATATTGAAAAACTGTTTTTT.